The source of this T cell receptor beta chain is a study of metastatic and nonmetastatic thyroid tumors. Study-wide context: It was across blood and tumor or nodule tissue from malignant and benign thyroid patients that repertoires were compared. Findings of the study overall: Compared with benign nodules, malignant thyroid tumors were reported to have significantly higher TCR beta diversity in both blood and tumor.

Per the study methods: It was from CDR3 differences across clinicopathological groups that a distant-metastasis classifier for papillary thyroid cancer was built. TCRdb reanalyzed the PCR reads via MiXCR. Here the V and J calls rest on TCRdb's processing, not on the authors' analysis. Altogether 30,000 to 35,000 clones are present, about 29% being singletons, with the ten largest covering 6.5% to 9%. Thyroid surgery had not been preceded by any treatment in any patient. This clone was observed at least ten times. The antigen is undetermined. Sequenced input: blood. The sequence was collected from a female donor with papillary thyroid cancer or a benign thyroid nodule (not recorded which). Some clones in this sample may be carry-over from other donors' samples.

CDR3 bases: TGTGCCAGCAGCCACGGCCCTAATACCGGGGAGCTGTTTTTT. Protein sequence: CASSHGPNTGELFF. The rearrangement joins TRBV7-9 to TRBJ2-2; D remains ambiguous. The CDR3 runs 14 residues. Trimming shortened V by 5 bases and J by 5 bases, and 12 bases separated the two germline ends. The V gene's germline CDR1 is SEHNR and CDR2 FQNEAQ (reference sequence).